Presented here are 2 T cell receptor beta chains from one specimen sequenced in a study of cytomegalovirus exposure and HLA in healthy donors. PCR amplification relied on 60 Vbeta primers (plus 13 Jbeta primers). The repertoire was sequenced with immunoSEQ multiplex PCR; TCRdb's copy has only in-frame clones and lacks some. The sample gives 95,000 to 150,000 clones, over 65% of which show up once; around 8.8% is in the top ten. Sequenced material: PBMCs. These receptors were obtained from a woman in her forties in good health and CMV-seropositive.

This clone was picked up a small number of times. The V call is TRBV7-6, the J call TRBJ2-1, with 8 bases that match TRBD2. Germline V gene lookup returns CDR1 SGHVS and CDR2 FNYEAQ. The CDR3 spans 14 residues. With V trimmed by 5 bases and J by 2 bases, 2 bases remained unmatched. CDR3 sequence reads: CASSRTSTYNEQFF. CDR3 in DNA: TGTGCCAGCAGCCGGACTAGCACCTACAATGAGCAGTTCTTC. Combining the CDR3 with reference TRBV7-6 and TRBJ2-1 gives the whole variable domain GAGVSQSPRYKVTKRGQDVALRCDPISGHVSLYWYRQALGQGPEFLTYFNYEAQQDKSGLPNDRFSAERPEGSISTLTIQRTEQRDSAMYRCASSRTSTYNEQFFGPGTRLTVL.

This rearrangement joins TRBV11-2 to TRBJ2-5; TRBD2 aligns across 10 bases. This CDR3 is 16 amino acids long. Germline V CDR1 and CDR2: SGHAT, FQNNGV. V dropped 3 bases and J dropped 2; count of bases not matched to a gene: 6. This CDR3 is CASSFWTSGGQETQYF. The CDR3 DNA is TGTGCCAGCAGCTTCTGGACTAGCGGAGGGCAAGAGACCCAGTACTTC.